By share, the clone carrying this T cell receptor beta chain counts as medium-sized. Its antigen is unidentified. These data are taken from a study of spatial heterogeneity in lung cancer. General observations from the study: Tracking of tumor mutation counts was seen in expanded intratumoral alpha and beta TCR counts.

MiXCR, applied by TCRdb to the 5' RACE reads, yields one record per CDR3 protein. The table includes 5,000 or so distinct CDR3 sequences, 12% detected once. CDR3 length equals 14 residues. Germline lookup yields CDR1 SGHTA and CDR2 FQGNSA. Trimming removed 5 bases at V and 5 bases at J, with 15 bases between. As for time point: sample taken at primary tumor resection. Unsorted whole RNA of tumor, nontumor lung or frozen PBMC was sequenced. The clonotype was recovered from a male donor with early-stage non-small cell lung cancer. This chain connects TRBV7-2 to TRBJ2-5, with a weak D call TRBD1 (5 bases). The sample consisted of lung tumor tissue, taken at surgery. The CDR3 loop is CASSRGAGRETQYF. CDR3 bases: TGTGCCAGCAGCCGTGGGGCCGGACGGGAGACCCAGTACTTC.